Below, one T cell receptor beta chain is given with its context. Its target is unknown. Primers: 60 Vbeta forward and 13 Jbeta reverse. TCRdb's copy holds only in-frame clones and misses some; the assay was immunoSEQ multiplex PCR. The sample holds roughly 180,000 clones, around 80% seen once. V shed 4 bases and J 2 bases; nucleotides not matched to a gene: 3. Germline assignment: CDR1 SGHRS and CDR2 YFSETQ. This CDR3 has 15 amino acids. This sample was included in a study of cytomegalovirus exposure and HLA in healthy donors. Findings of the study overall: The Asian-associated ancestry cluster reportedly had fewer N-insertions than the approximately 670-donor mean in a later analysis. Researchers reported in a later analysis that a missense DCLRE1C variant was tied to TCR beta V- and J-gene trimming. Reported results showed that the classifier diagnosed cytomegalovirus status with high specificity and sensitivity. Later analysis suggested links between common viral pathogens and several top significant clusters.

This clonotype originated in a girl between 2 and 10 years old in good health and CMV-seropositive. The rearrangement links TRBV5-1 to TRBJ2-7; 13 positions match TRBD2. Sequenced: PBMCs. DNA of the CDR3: TGCGCCAGCAGCACTGGACTAGCGGGAGCCTACGAGCAGTACTTC. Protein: CASSTGLAGAYEQYF.